The T cell receptor beta chain described here comes from a study of T cells in localized non-small cell lung cancer. The germline V gene has CDR1 MDHEN and CDR2 SYDVKM. This CDR3 has 12 residues. The V end was cut by 7 bases, the J end by 11 bases, with 15 bases between. Clones were sequenced by immunoSEQ multiplex PCR, and TCRdb holds only the in-frame ones, with some missing. The sample has about 2,300 clones, 20% to 30% seen once; the top ten hold 6.5% to 9.5%. The specimen comprised lung tumor tissue, sampled before any cancer treatment. The J gene is TRBJ1-5, the V gene TRBV28; D is possibly TRBD1 (5 bases). This clonotype was sampled from a woman aged 35 to 70 with stage I squamous cell lung carcinoma. CDR3 sequence reads: CASTGDRASQHF. In DNA form, the CDR3 reads TGTGCCAGCACCGGGGACCGGGCATCCCAGCATTTT. The whole variable domain, remainder taken from reference TRBV28 and TRBJ1-5, is DVKVTQSSRYLVKRTGEKVFLECVQDMDHENMFWYRQDPGLGLRLIYFSYDVKMKEKGDIPEGYSVSREKKERFSLILESASTNQTSMYLCASTGDRASQHFGDGTRLSIL.